The 25 T cell receptor beta chains in this list originate from one sample, sequenced in a study of HIV-infected patients and healthy controls. TCRdb reanalysed the 5' RACE reads using MiXCR and keeps one entry per CDR3 protein. The sample contains around 58,000 distinct CDR3 sequences, 15% to 20% of which appear only once. The sequenced material came from CD4+ T cells from blood. These receptors were obtained from a human donor in good health.

This clonotype was counted between two and nine times. The chain couples TRBV6-1 to TRBJ1-5; 9 positions agree with TRBD1. There are 15 residues in the CDR3. With V trimmed by 6 bases and J by 4 bases, 7 bases remained unmatched. Per germline, CDR1 MNHNS and CDR2 SASEGT. For the CDR3, the DNA is TGTGCCAGCAGCCTAAAGGGACAGGGAAATCAGCCCCAGCATTTT. It yields the protein CASSLKGQGNQPQHF.

This clonotype was found many times. This chain connects TRBV11-2 to TRBJ1-6; 7 positions agree with TRBD1. With V trimmed by 5 bases and J by 9 bases, 13 bases remained unmatched. The CDR3 totals 16 residues. The germline V gene has CDR1 SGHAT and CDR2 FQNNGV. DNA of the CDR3: TGTGCCAGCAGCCCTAACCGACAGGGAGGGAGTTCACCCCTCCACTTT. This codes for CASSPNRQGGSSPLHF. Based on the CDR3 plus reference TRBV11-2 and TRBJ1-6, the full variable domain is EAGVAQSPRYKIIEKRQSVAFWCNPISGHATLYWYQQILGQGPKLLIQFQNNGVVDDSQLPKDRFSAERLKGVDSTLKIQPAKLEDSAVYLCASSPNRQGGSSPLHFGNGTRLTVT.

This clonotype occurred a few times. The rearrangement uses TRBV18 and TRBJ2-5; either TRBD1 or TRBD2 may fit D (6 bases each). CDR1 and CDR2 (germline): KGHSH, LQKENI. The CDR3 is 15 amino acids. Trimming left V 3 bases short and J 1 base short, with 12 bases between. The CDR3 here is CASSPSTGAQETQYF. The CDR3 DNA sequence: TGTGCCAGCTCACCCTCAACGGGGGCCCAAGAGACCCAGTACTTC.

This chain joins TRBV4-2 and TRBJ1-1; TRBD1 agrees at 8 bases. Germline CDR1 reads LGHNA; CDR2 reads YNFKEQ. CDR3 length equals 15 residues. V shed 3 bases, J shed 1 base, and the junction held 4 bases outside the gene matches. This chain's CDR3 is CASSHWDRTNTEAFF. The CDR3 nucleotides are TGTGCCAGCAGCCATTGGGACAGGACGAACACTGAAGCTTTCTTT.

The V gene is TRBV15, the J gene TRBJ2-5; 7 bases match TRBD1. CDR3 length equals 13 residues. From germline, CDR1 is LNHNV and CDR2 YYDKDF (reference sequence). V dropped 5 bases and J dropped 5; count of bases not matched to a gene: 5. The CDR3 protein is CATSVRGSETQYF. In nucleotides, the CDR3 is TGTGCCACCAGCGTCAGGGGGTCGGAGACCCAGTACTTC.

This chain links TRBV9 with TRBJ2-3; tentative D call: TRBD2 (5 bases). CDR1 and CDR2 (germline): SGDLS, YYNGEE. V lost 0 bases and J lost 1, with 9 bases in between. The CDR3 has 15 residues. The DNA of the CDR3 is TGTGCCAGCAGCGTAGCTACGAGGGGCACAGATACGCAGTATTTT. It translates to CASSVATRGTDTQYF.

This clonotype was detected many times. The genes are TRBV5-1 and TRBJ1-6, with 7 bases matching TRBD1. J was trimmed by 9 bases and V by 2 bases; bases with no gene match: 8. This CDR3 has 15 residues. The germline gives CDR1 SGHRS, CDR2 YFSETQ. The CDR3 DNA reads TGCGCCAGCAGCTTACGAGGGGGCGGAGGTTCACCCCTCCACTTT. Its protein product is CASSLRGGGGSPLHF.

V is TRBV27 and J is TRBJ2-1; the match to TRBD1 covers 7 bases. Germline CDR1 is MNHEY and CDR2 is SMNVEV (reference sequence). The CDR3 has 19 residues. Losses at the gene ends were 5 bases for V and 8 bases for J; bases not matched to a gene: 24. CDR3 DNA: TGTGCCAGCAGTGGTCTTAGAATTTCGACCGGGACAGAAAGCGATGAGCAGTTCTTC. It translates to CASSGLRISTGTESDEQFF.

This clonotype was picked up many times. The chain has TRBV30 and TRBJ2-5; D possibly corresponds to TRBD2 (5 bases). Germline-derived CDR1 and CDR2 are GTSNPN and SVGIG (reference sequence). V was clipped by 0 bases and J by 2 bases, with 10 bases between them. The CDR3 loop spans 14 amino acids. CDR3 sequence reads: CAWSVLAFQETQYF. The CDR3 region has the DNA TGTGCCTGGAGTGTGCTAGCTTTTCAAGAGACCCAGTACTTC. The full variable domain, its missing parts supplied by reference TRBV30 and TRBJ2-5, is SQTIHQWPATLVQPVGSPLSLECTVEGTSNPNLYWYRQAAGRGLQLLFYSVGIGQISSEVPQNLSASRPQDRQFILSSKKLLLSDSGFYLCAWSVLAFQETQYFGPGTRLLVL.

This sequence joins TRBV11-2 and TRBJ2-1; 8 positions match TRBD2. There are 16 residues in the CDR3. Germline V gives CDR1 SGHAT, CDR2 FQNNGV. V lost 1 base and J lost 2; bases outside the gene matches: 4. CDR3 sequence: CASSLGGSGTYNEQFF. The CDR3 DNA reads TGTGCCAGCAGCTTAGGGGGTAGCGGGACCTACAATGAGCAGTTCTTC. Full variable domain (outside the CDR3, taken from reference TRBV11-2 and TRBJ2-1): EAGVAQSPRYKIIEKRQSVAFWCNPISGHATLYWYQQILGQGPKLLIQFQNNGVVDDSQLPKDRFSAERLKGVDSTLKIQPAKLEDSAVYLCASSLGGSGTYNEQFFGPGTRLTVL.

This clonotype was detected many times. The rearrangement links TRBV5-1 to TRBJ1-1; 12 positions match TRBD1. The germline V gene has CDR1 SGHRS and CDR2 YFSETQ. Losses at the gene ends were 0 bases for V and 2 bases for J; bases not matched to a gene: 8. This CDR3 is built from 18 residues. CDR3 nucleotides: TGCGCCAGCAGCTTGGTCTCCCCGGGACAGGGGGCTAACACTGAAGCTTTCTTT. Translated: CASSLVSPGQGANTEAFF.

This clonotype was detected only a few times. The genes are TRBV7-3 and TRBJ2-1; TRBD2 matches at 9 bases. CDR3 length: 16 residues. Trimming at V came to 5 bases and at J to 4 bases, leaving 9 bases not matched to a gene. Germline lookup yields CDR1 SGHTA and CDR2 FQGTGA. The CDR3 reads CASSPGAGGGYNEQFF. DNA of the CDR3: TGTGCCAGCAGCCCTGGGGCGGGAGGGGGTTACAATGAGCAGTTCTTC.

The rearrangement uses TRBV25-1 and TRBJ2-3; 8 nucleotides match TRBD2. V lost 2 bases and J lost 1; bases outside the gene matches: 17. The CDR3 length is 20 residues. CDR1 is MGHDK, CDR2 SYGVNS, per germline. CDR3 coding DNA: TGTGCCAGCAGTGAAAGGGTTAGGAGCGGGAGTGCCAAGGGCACAGATACGCAGTATTTT. Its translation: CASSERVRSGSAKGTDTQYF.

CDR3: CASSLAGIPGNTIYF. The CDR3 DNA is TGCGCCAGCAGCTTGGCCGGAATCCCTGGAAACACCATATATTTT. The genes are TRBV5-1 and TRBJ1-3; D not certain. The CDR3 sequence is 15 residues long. V was shortened by 0 bases and J by 2 bases, with 9 bases between the two germline ends. In germline, CDR1 is SGHRS, CDR2 YFSETQ.

Of note for this clonotype: An end of the junction differs from the germline gene, which may be a read error. The rearrangement links TRBV3-1 to TRBJ2-1; D possibly corresponds to TRBD2 (6 bases). Germline lookup yields CDR1 LGHDT and CDR2 YNNKEL (reference sequence). This CDR3 has 11 residues. This CDR3 reads CASSQGSGAIF. CDR3 nucleotides: TGTGCCAGCAGCCAAGGTAGCGGAGCCATCTTC.

This clonotype was seen at least ten times. The chain employs TRBV20-1 and TRBJ2-3; D is unclear. Germline-derived CDR1 and CDR2 are DFQATT and SNEGSKA (reference sequence). The germline V and J ends were trimmed by 4 bases and 1 base, with 9 bases remaining between them. The CDR3 covers 13 residues. In DNA, the CDR3 is TGCAGTGCTACACAGATCGGCACAGATACGCAGTATTTT. Protein sequence: CSATQIGTDTQYF.

The chain has TRBV7-3 and TRBJ2-3; possibly TRBD1 or TRBD2 for D (5 bases each). The CDR3 covers 14 residues. Germline values: CDR1 SGHTA, CDR2 FQGTGA. V lost 1 base and J 2 bases, leaving 7 bases between the germline ends. DNA for the CDR3: TGTGCCAGCAGCTTAAGAGGGGCCACAGATACGCAGTATTTT. Its translation is CASSLRGATDTQYF.

This clonotype was found a few times. CDR3 residues: CASSLVLTDTQYF. The CDR3 bases are TGTGCCAGCAGCTTGGTACTGACAGATACGCAGTATTTT. J is TRBJ2-3 and V is TRBV5-5, with D unresolved. The germline gives CDR1 SGHKS, CDR2 YYEKEE (reference sequence). The CDR3 totals 13 residues. V dropped 0 bases and J dropped 3 bases, with 5 bases sitting between them.

Many counts were recorded for this clonotype. This chain links TRBV20-1 with TRBJ1-5; the D is unclear. Germline-derived CDR1 and CDR2 are DFQATT and SNEGSKA (reference sequence). Trimming cost V 3 bases and J 2 bases, with 8 bases left between them. This CDR3 spans 13 amino acids. The CDR3 DNA follows: TGCAGTGCTAGTACGGGAGGCAATCAGCCCCAGCATTTT. It codes for CSASTGGNQPQHF.

J is TRBJ1-1 and V is TRBV29-1; D is uncertain. The CDR3 covers 11 residues. V lost 4 bases, J lost 7 bases, and 10 bases lay in between. Per the germline V gene, CDR1 is SQVTM and CDR2 is ANQGSEA. The CDR3 DNA is TGCAGCGTTGTCTTTCGTAATGAAGCTTTCTTT. Its translation is CSVVFRNEAFF.

V and J are TRBV20-1 and TRBJ2-5; possible D gene TRBD1, 5 bases. The V and J ends lost 6 bases and 1 base respectively, with 12 bases between them. The CDR3 is 13 residues long. Germline CDR1 and CDR2: DFQATT and SNEGSKA (reference sequence). The CDR3 sequence: CSAAQGPQETQYF. The CDR3 coding sequence is TGCAGTGCGGCCCAGGGTCCCCAAGAGACCCAGTACTTC.

The genes are TRBV5-1 and TRBJ2-3; TRBD2 matches at 12 bases. J was trimmed by 5 bases and V by 4 bases; bases with no gene match: 11. This CDR3 has 17 amino acids. Germline lookup yields CDR1 SGHRS and CDR2 YFSETQ. The CDR3 DNA is TGCGCCAGCAGCCCCTTGGCTAGCGGGGGGGCAGAAGATACGCAGTATTTT. The encoded protein is CASSPLASGGAEDTQYF.

The V and J genes are TRBV29-1 and TRBJ1-1; the D is unclear. This CDR3 is built from 14 residues. Trimming stripped 4 bases from V and 1 base from J, with 13 bases between. Germline assignment: CDR1 SQVTM and CDR2 ANQGSEA. The CDR3 here is CSVVYGLRNTEAFF. DNA for the CDR3: TGCAGCGTTGTGTACGGACTGAGGAACACTGAAGCTTTCTTT.

This clonotype was counted a few times. This chain links TRBV12-3 or TRBV12-4 with TRBJ1-1; no reliable D call. CDR3 length: 11 residues. Trimming left V 3 bases short and J 7 bases short, with 6 bases between. Here the CDR3 reads CASSLGSEAFF. Written as DNA, the CDR3 is TGTGCCAGCAGTTTGGGCAGTGAAGCTTTCTTT.

Many counts were recorded for this clonotype. The V and J genes are TRBV15 and TRBJ2-5; TRBD1 might be the D (7 bases). The CDR3 loop spans 14 amino acids. Per germline, CDR1 LNHNV and CDR2 YYDKDF (reference sequence). V was clipped by 3 bases and J by 8 bases, with 16 bases between them. In DNA form, the CDR3 reads TGTGCCACCAGCAGGCGGGACAGCACCCTCACCCAGTACTTC. This codes for CATSRRDSTLTQYF.